These 4 T cell receptor beta chains were all obtained from the same sample, sequenced in a study of T cell responses to AZD1222 COVID-19 vaccine. The protocol was immunoSEQ multiplex PCR, while the TCRdb copy is restricted to in-frame clones and leaves out a portion. Of approximately 190,000 clones in the sample, around nine tenths are singletons; the top ten hold approximately 4%. Material: peripheral blood, obtained 28 days after the second dose of the MenACWY control vaccine. The receptors come from an adult who received the MenACWY meningococcal vaccine as a control.

The chain uses TRBV4-2 and TRBJ2-1; D might be TRBD1 (5 bases). The CDR3 totals 13 residues. Germline V CDR1 and CDR2: LGHNA, YNFKEQ. V was trimmed by 1 base and J by 10 bases, leaving 11 bases between them. CDR3 sequence reads: CASSQVGAGEQFF. Written as DNA, the CDR3 is TGTGCCAGCAGCCAAGTTGGGGCTGGGGAGCAGTTCTTC.

The J gene is TRBJ2-7, the V gene TRBV30; D possibly corresponds to TRBD1 (5 bases). The CDR3 runs 13 residues. Germline CDR1 and CDR2: GTSNPN and SVGIG (reference sequence). Trimming removed 5 bases at V and 6 bases at J, with 17 bases between. CDR3 region: CAWATDRSREQYF. For the CDR3, the DNA is TGTGCCTGGGCGACAGATAGGTCGCGCGAGCAGTACTTC. The full variable domain, rest sourced from reference TRBV30 and TRBJ2-7, is SQTIHQWPATLVQPVGSPLSLECTVEGTSNPNLYWYRQAAGRGLQLLFYSVGIGQISSEVPQNLSASRPQDRQFILSSKKLLLSDSGFYLCAWATDRSREQYFGPGTRLTVT.

The J gene is TRBJ2-6, the V gene TRBV5-1; no clear D gene. The CDR3 totals 15 residues. The V and J ends lost 1 base and 0 bases respectively, with 5 bases between them. Germline lookup yields CDR1 SGHRS and CDR2 YFSETQ. DNA for the CDR3: TGCGCCAGCAGCTTGACAGACTCTGGGGCCAACGTCCTGACTTTC. Translated, it gives CASSLTDSGANVLTF.

This clone came up once. The chain uses TRBV11-2 and TRBJ2-2; 10 bases fit TRBD2. Trimming removed 2 bases from V and 6 bases from J; junction bases left unmatched: 12. The CDR3 is made up of 18 amino acids. Germline CDR1 SGHAT, CDR2 FQNNGV. CDR3 in amino acids: CASSLYLLGLAGAGELFF. CDR3 sequence (DNA): TGTGCCAGCAGCTTATACCTGTTAGGGCTAGCGGGAGCCGGGGAGCTGTTTTTT. The full variable domain, its missing parts supplied by reference TRBV11-2 and TRBJ2-2, is EAGVAQSPRYKIIEKRQSVAFWCNPISGHATLYWYQQILGQGPKLLIQFQNNGVVDDSQLPKDRFSAERLKGVDSTLKIQPAKLEDSAVYLCASSLYLLGLAGAGELFFGEGSRLTVL.